In its sample, the clone carrying this TCR beta chain was seen a few times. The antigen remains unidentified. The CDR3 covers 16 residues. Germline values: CDR1 SGHTA, CDR2 FQGNSA. The V and J ends lost 5 bases and 6 bases, in that order; junction bases with no gene match: 10. Regarding the study as a whole: Larger-cohort validation covered only one TCR beta V-J rearrangement. Greatest tumor Treg TCR overlap was with tumor naive CD4+ cells.

Full-length variable regions came from constant-region reverse primers plus semi-nested Nested Universal Primer A PCR. Using its own MiXCR run on the 5' RACE reads, TCRdb lists one record per CDR3 protein. The sample records tens of thousands of distinct CDR3 sequences, roughly 28% being singletons. The J gene is TRBJ2-5, the V gene TRBV7-2, with 12 bases that match TRBD2. The sample taken for sequencing was naive CD4+ T cells sorted from blood. As for subset: naive CD4+ T cells, CD4+CD45RA+CD25-. This receptor was identified in a female donor with breast cancer. The CDR3 DNA follows: TGTGCCAGCAGCCCCCGGACTAGCGGGGAGATAAAGACCCAGTACTTC. It yields the protein CASSPRTSGEIKTQYF.